A selection of T cell receptor beta chains follows, all from one sample in a study of T-cell reconstitution after alpha-beta-depleted transplantation in children. TCRdb reprocessed the PCR reads via MiXCR and lists one record per CDR3 protein. There are about 830,000 distinct CDR3 sequences in the sample; around 17% occur only once, and around 5% lies in the top ten. Sample: PBMCs, mostly from graft donor cells, taken 360 days after TCRalphabeta/CD19-depleted stem cell transplant. The receptors come from a male patient aged 5 to 17 who had a stem cell transplant for acute lymphoblastic leukemia, so the T cells may come from the graft donor. Each CDR3 is given with its conserved first and last residue. A D gene is named only where the DNA matches it firmly. Clone sizes are given selectively: once, few, many, or a class where the clone is expanded.

cdr3_nt,cdr3_aa,clone_size,d_call,v_call,j_call
TGCGCCAGCCGATCAGGACTACTCTACGAGCAGTACTTC,CASRSGLLYEQYF,few,.,TRBV5-1,TRBJ2-7
TGTGCCAGCAGCCAAGATAGCGGGAGGTACGAGCAGTACTTC,CASSQDSGRYEQYF,few,TRBD2,TRBV3-1,TRBJ2-7
TGTGCCAGCAGCCAAACGCAACTAGTGTCCCATGAGCAGTTCTTC,CASSQTQLVSHEQFF,few,.,TRBV4-2,TRBJ2-1
TGTGCCAGCAGCTTAACGGGATCAGGGGCGCAAGGGTTGAACACTGAAGCTTTCTTT,CASSLTGSGAQGLNTEAFF,few,.,TRBV7-3,TRBJ1-1
TGCGCCAGCAGCTTGGGGACAGTCGTCAATCAGCCCCAGCATTTT,CASSLGTVVNQPQHF,many,.,TRBV5-1,TRBJ1-5
TGTGCCAGCAGCCCCCAGGGGGGGAGGACTGAAGCTTTCTTT,CASSPQGGRTEAFF,.,TRBD1,TRBV7-2,TRBJ1-1
TGTGCCAGCAGTTTCGGCGGGAAGACTTGGAGCTTC,CASSFGGKTWSF,many,.,TRBV6-5,TRBJ2-7
TGCAGTGCTAGAGGTCGGGCAGATACGCAGTATTTT,CSARGRADTQYF,.,.,TRBV20-1,TRBJ2-3
TGCGCCAGCAGCCAAGAGGACAGGAGCACAGATACGCAGTATTTT,CASSQEDRSTDTQYF,few,TRBD1,TRBV4-1,TRBJ2-3
TGTGCCAGCAGGACAGGGAGTAATTCACCCCTCCACTTT,CASRTGSNSPLHF,.,TRBD1,TRBV25-1,TRBJ1-6
TGCAGTGCCCCCCGGCAGGGAGGAAGCACAGATACGCAGTATTTT,CSAPRQGGSTDTQYF,.,.,TRBV20-1,TRBJ2-3
TGCAGCGTTGAAGATAGAGAAGGTCAGACCCAGTACTTC,CSVEDREGQTQYF,few,.,TRBV29-1,TRBJ2-5
TGCGCCAGCAGCCAAGAGAGGGTGAGTGAGCAGTTCTTC,CASSQERVSEQFF,.,.,TRBV4-1,TRBJ2-1
TGTGCCAGCAGCACTAGGAATGAGGCCTTTGGGGCCAACGTCCTGACTTTC,CASSTRNEAFGANVLTF,many,.,TRBV9,TRBJ2-6
TGTGCCAGCAGCTTAGAGACAGGGGGAAAGGACGAGCAGTACTTC,CASSLETGGKDEQYF,.,TRBD1,TRBV7-6,TRBJ2-7
TGTGCCAGCAGTTTTACGACTAGCGGGACGGGCGACTTC,CASSFTTSGTGDF,few,TRBD2,TRBV7-9,TRBJ2-5
TGTGCCAGCAGCCCTAATACTCTTAGCTCCTACAATGAGCAGTTCTTC,CASSPNTLSSYNEQFF,many,.,TRBV7-3,TRBJ2-1
TGCAGCGTCGCTGACAGGGCACCCTCCTACAATGAGCAGTTCTTC,CSVADRAPSYNEQFF,.,TRBD1,TRBV29-1,TRBJ2-1
TGCAGCGTTGAAAAGGCGGAAGCCAGCACAGATACGCAGTATTTT,CSVEKAEASTDTQYF,many,.,TRBV29-1,TRBJ2-3
TGTGCCAGCAGGGACCTGTTCGACCTAGCGCACTCCTACAATGAGCAGTTCTTC,CASRDLFDLAHSYNEQFF,.,.,TRBV2,TRBJ2-1
TGTGCCATCAGCCCGGGAGTTACTCAAGAGACCCAGTACTTC,CAISPGVTQETQYF,few,.,TRBV10-3,TRBJ2-5
TGTGCCAGCAGGGGGGTAGCGGTTTACAATGAGCAGTTCTTC,CASRGVAVYNEQFF,many,.,TRBV6-1,TRBJ2-1
TGTGCCAGCAGCGTAGGGCCCGATGAGCAGTTCTTC,CASSVGPDEQFF,.,.,TRBV9,TRBJ2-1
TGTGCCAGCAGTTTCGTGGGTGTTGAGACCCAGTACTTC,CASSFVGVETQYF,.,.,TRBV27,TRBJ2-5
TGCAGCGTTCCCAAGGGGTTCAGGTCAGGCACCGGGGAGCTGTTTTTT,CSVPKGFRSGTGELFF,few,.,TRBV29-1,TRBJ2-2
TGTGCCAGCAGCTCGACAGGGGGCGGGAACACCGGGGAGCTGTTTTTT,CASSSTGGGNTGELFF,few,TRBD1,TRBV7-9,TRBJ2-2